Listed here are 24 T cell receptor beta chains from one sample, sequenced in a study of cytomegalovirus exposure and HLA in healthy donors. Generated by immunoSEQ multiplex PCR, the TCRdb table keeps only in-frame clones and is missing some. The table includes more than 55,000 clones, about 89% detected once. The sequenced material came from PBMCs. The origin of the receptors is a young woman in good health and CMV-seronegative.

This chain links TRBV6-6 with TRBJ1-5, with TRBD1 matching over 10 bases. This CDR3 comprises 15 residues. The trim removed 0 bases at V and 6 bases at J, leaving 2 bases unmatched. Germline V lookup: CDR1 MNHNY, CDR2 SVGAGI (reference sequence). The CDR3 loop reads CASSYSTGGSQPQHF. In nucleotides, the CDR3 is TGTGCCAGCAGTTACTCGACAGGGGGCTCTCAGCCCCAGCATTTT.

This sequence joins TRBV7-9 and TRBJ2-7; maybe TRBD2 (5 bases). CDR1 and CDR2 (germline): SEHNR, FQNEAQ (reference sequence). The CDR3 is 11 residues long. The V end was cut by 7 bases, the J end by 3 bases, with 7 bases between. The CDR3 nucleotides are TGTGCCAGCATTGGGAGCTACGAGCAGTACTTC. This translates into CASIGSYEQYF. The full variable domain, rest sourced from reference TRBV7-9 and TRBJ2-7, is DTGVSQNPRHKITKRGQNVTFRCDPISEHNRLYWYRQTLGQGPEFLTYFQNEAQLEKSRLLSDRFSAERPKGSFSTLEIQRTEQGDSAMYLCASIGSYEQYFGPGTRLTVT.

The CDR3: CASSLVQGGNQPQHF. CDR3 nucleotides: TGTGCCAGCAGCTTAGTGCAGGGGGGCAATCAGCCCCAGCATTTT. V is TRBV7-2 and J is TRBJ1-5, with TRBD1 matching 7 bases. Per germline, CDR1 SGHTA and CDR2 FQGNSA. This CDR3 is 15 amino acids long. Unmatched junction bases numbered 2, after V lost 1 base and J lost 2 bases. The entire variable domain, with the rest obtained from reference TRBV7-2 and TRBJ1-5, is as follows: GAGVSQSPSNKVTEKGKDVELRCDPISGHTALYWYRQSLGQGLEFLIYFQGNSAPDKSGLPSDRFSAERTGGSVSTLTIQRTQQEDSAVYLCASSLVQGGNQPQHFGDGTRLSIL.

The chain couples TRBV21-1 to TRBJ2-1; the D segment call TRBD2 is taken from the table without a DNA check. TRBV21-1 is tagged as a pseudogene. This CDR3 contains 17 residues. The CDR3 coding sequence is TGTGCCATCATTACCGGGACTAGCGGGAGCTCCTACAATGAGCAGTTCTTC. Amino acid sequence: CAIITGTSGSSYNEQFF.

V and J are TRBV28 and TRBJ2-7; 16 bases align to TRBD2. The CDR3 spans 17 residues. Per germline, CDR1 MDHEN and CDR2 SYDVKM. After removal of 6 bases from V and 1 base from J, the junction contained 6 bases not matched to a gene. The chain's CDR3 is CASRGLAGGPRSYEQYF. CDR3 bases: TGTGCCAGCAGGGGACTAGCGGGGGGGCCTCGGTCCTACGAGCAGTACTTC.

The chain couples TRBV28 to TRBJ1-5; no clear D. Germline CDR1 and CDR2: MDHEN and SYDVKM. Trimming removed 5 bases at V and 0 bases at J, with 5 bases between. The CDR3 extends over 13 amino acids. The CDR3 loop reads CASSTASNQPQHF. CDR3 coding DNA: TGTGCCAGCAGTACAGCTAGCAATCAGCCCCAGCATTTT.

This clone was seen a few times. This rearrangement joins TRBV28 to TRBJ1-5; D is ambiguous. Germline V gene lookup returns CDR1 MDHEN and CDR2 SYDVKM. Trimming took 2 bases from V and 4 from J, leaving 6 bases between them. The CDR3 covers 13 residues. CDR3 residues: CASSLTPNQPQHF. The DNA for the CDR3 is TGTGCCAGCAGTTTAACACCTAATCAGCCCCAGCATTTT.

The chain couples TRBV7-6 to TRBJ2-7, with D perhaps matching TRBD1 (6 bases). The CDR3 is 16 residues long. Germline CDR1 reads SGHVS; CDR2 reads FNYEAQ. With 5 bases removed from V and 3 bases from J, the gap between germline ends came to 20 bases. Here the CDR3 DNA reads TGTGCCAGCAGCCCGGAGACAGGATATACTGTCTACGAGCAGTACTTC. Amino acids: CASSPETGYTVYEQYF.

The chain recombines TRBV5-1 with TRBJ2-3; TRBD2 aligns across 14 bases. The CDR3 runs 24 residues. Trimming took 2 bases from V and 0 from J; bases not matched to a gene: 23. The germline gives CDR1 SGHRS, CDR2 YFSETQ. CDR3 in DNA: TGCGCCAGCAGCTTCATACCACACTCCGGAACGGGACTAGCGGGAGTCCCTAGCACAGATACGCAGTATTTT. Its translation: CASSFIPHSGTGLAGVPSTDTQYF.

This clone came up once. This chain joins TRBV6-1 and TRBJ1-5, with D possibly matching TRBD1 (6 bases). This CDR3 comprises 13 residues. Trimming left V 6 bases short and J 1 base short, with 7 bases between. Germline-derived CDR1 and CDR2 are MNHNS and SASEGT. CDR3 protein: CASSGQSNQPQHF. The CDR3 bases are TGTGCCAGCAGCGGACAGAGCAATCAGCCCCAGCATTTT.

The chain joins TRBV19 to TRBJ2-1, with a weak D call TRBD2 (6 bases). The V and J ends lost 0 bases and 3 bases respectively, with 12 bases between them. The CDR3 has 16 amino acids. Per the germline V gene, CDR1 is LNHDA and CDR2 is SQIVND (reference sequence). In DNA, the CDR3 is TGTGCCAGTAGTATAGAGGAGGGAAGGAACTACAATGAGCAGTTCTTC. This sequence encodes CASSIEEGRNYNEQFF.

V usage is TRBV18 and J usage is TRBJ2-2; D possibly corresponds to TRBD2 (6 bases). CDR1 KGHSH and CDR2 LQKENI come from the germline V gene. The CDR3 extends over 15 amino acids. Trimming took off 5 bases at V and 6 bases at J, with 16 bases between the two ends. CDR3 DNA: TGTGCCAGCTCAACGATCGTACTAGCTGCCGGGGAGCTGTTTTTT. Its translation: CASSTIVLAAGELFF.

This clone was recorded once. The rearrangement uses TRBV7-8 and TRBJ2-5; D not resolved. Germline values: CDR1 SGHVS, CDR2 FQNEAQ. Trimming cost V 1 base and J 5 bases, with 14 bases left between them. The CDR3 sequence is 15 residues long. The CDR3 spells CASSLGSLIRETQYF. For the CDR3, the DNA is TGTGCCAGCAGCTTAGGTTCCCTAATCCGGGAGACCCAGTACTTC.

The V call is TRBV2, the J call TRBJ2-3, with TRBD1 matching over 8 bases. J was trimmed by 5 bases and V by 1 base; bases with no gene match: 5. Germline V gene data show CDR1 as SNHLY and CDR2 as FYNNEI. The CDR3 has 15 amino acids. The CDR3 nucleotides read TGTGCCAGCAGTGAAGGGACAGGGTTAGAAGATACGCAGTATTTT. Its protein product is CASSEGTGLEDTQYF.

The V gene is TRBV19, the J gene TRBJ2-7; D may be TRBD1 (6 bases). V lost 6 bases and J lost 2, with 20 bases in between. This CDR3 region has 16 residues. Germline V gene lookup returns CDR1 LNHDA and CDR2 SQIVND (reference sequence). In DNA form, the CDR3 reads TGTGCCAGTAGCACCCGGGTGGGGGCTACGGCCTACGAGCAGTACTTC. Its protein product is CASSTRVGATAYEQYF.

V is TRBV23-1 and J is TRBJ2-7, with 8 bases lining up with TRBD2. TRBV23-1 has ORF status, its function being uncertain. The V segment lost 3 bases and the J segment 5 bases; nucleotides outside the gene matches: 9. This CDR3 spans 15 amino acids. The CDR3 nucleotides read TGCGCCAGCAGTCATTCGACTAGCGCAGGGGACGAGCAGTACTTC. This gives the protein CASSHSTSAGDEQYF.

The rearrangement joins TRBV4-2 to TRBJ2-1, with 9 positions matching TRBD2. V lost 2 bases to trimming and J lost 9 bases; unmatched junction nucleotides: 8. The CDR3 loop spans 15 amino acids. From germline, CDR1 is LGHNA and CDR2 YNFKEQ. The CDR3 here is CASSQSDSGSSEQFF. The CDR3 DNA is TGTGCCAGCAGCCAATCGGATAGCGGGAGTTCTGAGCAGTTCTTC.

The chain uses TRBV5-1 and TRBJ1-2; TRBD1 might be the D (5 bases). Germline CDR1 reads SGHRS; CDR2 reads YFSETQ. This CDR3 has 15 residues. Deletions cut 0 bases from V and 4 bases from J, with 13 bases between. This CDR3 reads CASSLEGLRGYGYTF. In DNA, the CDR3 is TGCGCCAGCAGCTTGGAGGGCCTAAGGGGCTATGGCTACACCTTC.

The chain employs TRBV27 and TRBJ2-1, with TRBD1 as a possible D gene (5 bases). V dropped 1 base and J dropped 8 bases, with 18 bases sitting between them. This CDR3 is built from 16 residues. The germline V gene has CDR1 MNHEY and CDR2 SMNVEV (reference sequence). The DNA of the CDR3 is TGTGCCAGCAGTTTATGGGGCTTGTCACTGTTCGATGAGCAGTTCTTC. Its translation is CASSLWGLSLFDEQFF.

The chain employs TRBV28 and TRBJ1-3; 8 nucleotides agree with TRBD1. Germline CDR1 reads MDHEN; CDR2 reads SYDVKM. CDR3 length: 15 residues. J was trimmed by 4 bases and V by 4 bases; bases with no gene match: 6. The DNA for the CDR3 is TGTGCCAGCAGTTCAGGGGGCGCGTGGGGAAACACCATATATTTT. Translated, it gives CASSSGGAWGNTIYF.

This sequence joins TRBV29-1 and TRBJ1-2; 9 nucleotides align to TRBD1. Germline V lookup: CDR1 SQVTM, CDR2 ANQGSEA. The CDR3 has 13 amino acids. V lost 4 bases and J lost 3; bases outside the gene matches: 3. The CDR3 bases are TGCAGCGTTGGGGACAGGGAGGACTATGGCTACACCTTC. Translating it yields CSVGDREDYGYTF.

The rearrangement joins TRBV28 to TRBJ1-2; tentatively, D is TRBD1 (5 bases). Trimming removed 10 bases at V and 3 bases at J, with 18 bases between. The germline V gene encodes CDR1 MDHEN and CDR2 SYDVKM. This CDR3 is built from 14 residues. The CDR3 region has the DNA TGTGCCACCCACTCCGCAGGGCGGCACTATGGCTACACCTTC. This codes for CATHSAGRHYGYTF.

This chain uses TRBV18 with TRBJ2-3; 8 nucleotides line up with TRBD1. The CDR3 contains 19 residues. CDR1 and CDR2 (germline): KGHSH, LQKENI. The V gene end was trimmed by 0 bases and the J gene end by 0 bases; junction bases not matched to a gene: 11. The chain's CDR3 is CASSPPGWGRTGSTDTQYF. CDR3 sequence (DNA): TGTGCCAGCTCACCACCAGGATGGGGGCGGACAGGGAGCACAGATACGCAGTATTTT.

The chain links TRBV6-5 to TRBJ2-2, with 7 positions matching TRBD2. The germline V gene encodes CDR1 MNHEY and CDR2 SVGAGI. The CDR3 consists of 14 residues. J was trimmed by 7 bases and V by 2 bases; bases with no gene match: 4. CDR3 loop: CASSYGGRFGELFF. CDR3 coding DNA: TGTGCCAGCAGTTACGGCGGGAGATTCGGGGAGCTGTTTTTT.